This TCR beta chain was found in a study of T-cell reconstitution after alpha-beta-depleted transplantation in children. A library of TCRbeta sequences, prepared with unique molecular identifiers, was generated. Using its own MiXCR run on the PCR reads, TCRdb lists one record per CDR3 protein. Of 550,000 to 800,000 distinct CDR3 sequences listed, roughly 14% are singletons. The sample holds a few counts of this clonotype. CDR3 length equals 14 residues. The J segment lost 2 bases and the V segment lost 9 bases, leaving 7 bases of the junction unmatched. CDR1 SGHVS and CDR2 FQNEAQ come from the germline V gene.

The chain uses TRBV7-8 and TRBJ2-3; 8 bases fit TRBD2. The clonotype was recovered from a girl aged 2 to 9 with congenital amegakaryocytic thrombocytopenia, due to receive a stem cell transplant. This sample comprised PBMCs, obtained before TCRalphabeta/CD19-depleted stem cell transplant. The CDR3 DNA follows: TGTGCCAGTCTAGCGGGCCCTTACACAGATACGCAGTATTTT. Protein sequence: CASLAGPYTDTQYF.